The clone carrying this T cell receptor beta chain came up once. What it binds is unknown. There are 15 residues in the CDR3. V lost 5 bases and J 5 bases, leaving 16 bases between the germline ends. The germline V gene encodes CDR1 SGHRS and CDR2 YFSETQ. The validation cohort, a group of more than 100 subjects, included the donors and was separate from the roughly 720-subject first cohort. This specimen belongs to a study of cytomegalovirus exposure and HLA in healthy donors. Study outcomes and limitations: Accounts indicate the classifier identified cytomegalovirus status with strong specificity and sensitivity. Specificity of a few CMV-associated chains for CMV antigens was verified in vitro.

Only in-frame clones appear in the TCRdb table, and some are missing; sequencing was by immunoSEQ multiplex PCR. This sample has under 100,000 clones; roughly 84% occur once, and the top ten carry around 10%. This receptor was taken from a young woman in good health and CMV-seropositive. The chain employs TRBV5-1 and TRBJ2-2; tentative D call: TRBD2 (6 bases). The source material was PBMCs. The CDR3 reads CASRNDRGGTGELFF. CDR3 DNA: TGCGCCAGCAGAAACGACCGGGGAGGAACCGGGGAGCTGTTTTTT.